Only a few counts were recorded for the clone carrying this TCR beta chain. Its antigen is as yet unknown. The data originate from a study of Graves' ophthalmopathy and Graves' hyperthyroidism. On the study more broadly: Over 18 months of follow-up, stable hyperthyroidism required that no ophthalmopathy appear.

The diagnostic workup employed clinical symptoms, serum thyroxine, TRAb, thyroid ultrasound and orbital computed tomography. Trimming removed 0 bases from V and 0 bases from J, with 5 bases in between. In germline, CDR1 is DFQATT, CDR2 SNEGSKA (reference sequence). This CDR3 spans 13 amino acids. Amplified material comprised TCR beta CDR3 regions derived from RNA transcripts. The library came from an HTBI-primed first-round RT-PCR and a second-round multiplex PCR. Each CDR3 protein is one row after TCRdb ran MiXCR on the multiplex PCR reads. This sample carries over a million distinct CDR3 sequences, approximately 35% of them seen once, and the ten largest clones take 11%. Study-level points and caveats: Both an approximately 71% sensitivity and an approximately 72% specificity characterized the model's predictions of ophthalmopathy progression. Blood also carried most expanded thyroid clonotypes exceeding 0.001 frequency.

The chain joins TRBV20-1 to TRBJ1-2; D not certain. The specimen sequenced was peripheral blood or thyroid tissue (not recorded which). The TCR comes from an adult man with Graves' hyperthyroidism. CDR3 nucleotide sequence: TGCAGTGCTAGAGATGAGGCTAACTATGGCTACACCTTC. It specifies CSARDEANYGYTF.